The 28 T cell receptor beta chains below all came from one sample that was sequenced in a study of early T cells in non-severe SARS-CoV-2 infection. In TCRdb, the 5' RACE reads were re-called with MiXCR into one record per CDR3 protein. The top ten hold around 21% of the sample, which has approximately 22,000 distinct CDR3 sequences, 4% to 5.5% seen once. Sequenced material: whole blood. The receptors shown here come from an adult who was a healthcare worker with PCR-confirmed SARS-CoV-2 infection or an uninfected control (not recorded which).

This clonotype was counted ten times or more. The rearrangement joins TRBV12-3 or TRBV12-4 to TRBJ2-4, with D possibly matching TRBD2 (5 bases). This CDR3 is built from 14 residues. Trimming removed 4 bases at V and 2 bases at J, with 9 bases between. The CDR3 loop reads CASSYGVTKNIQYF. Written as DNA, the CDR3 is TGTGCCAGCAGTTACGGGGTAACCAAAAACATTCAGTACTTC.

The table lists this clonotype with many counts. The chain joins TRBV9 to TRBJ2-1; D might be TRBD2 (5 bases). Germline CDR1 is SGDLS and CDR2 is YYNGEE. The length of the CDR3 is 13 residues. V was shortened by 4 bases and J by 7 bases, with 12 bases between the two germline ends. The CDR3 spells CASSPPLVNEQFF. Written as DNA, the CDR3 is TGTGCCAGCAGCCCCCCACTAGTAAATGAGCAGTTCTTC.

Many counts were recorded for this clonotype. This chain joins TRBV30 and TRBJ2-3, with D perhaps given as TRBD1 or TRBD2 (7 bases each). Germline V lookup: CDR1 GTSNPN, CDR2 SVGIG (reference sequence). Trimming pared 3 bases from V and 10 bases from J, leaving 17 bases between. The CDR3 extends over 13 amino acids. This CDR3 is CAWSYRGGRPQYF. The CDR3 DNA follows: TGTGCCTGGAGCTACAGGGGCGGGAGACCGCAGTATTTT.

This clonotype came up many times. V usage is TRBV28 and J usage is TRBJ1-1; 8 bases are a match to TRBD1. J gave up 11 bases and V 7 bases, and 6 bases lay outside the gene matches. CDR1 is MDHEN, CDR2 SYDVKM, per germline. CDR3 length: 11 residues. CDR3: CASTPGGRAFF. The CDR3 bases are TGTGCCAGCACGCCAGGGGGCAGGGCTTTCTTT.

This clonotype was seen ten or more times. The chain has TRBV24-1 and TRBJ2-2, with 10 bases fitting TRBD1. Germline values: CDR1 KGHDR, CDR2 SFDVKD. This CDR3 has 18 residues. V was pared by 4 bases and J by 0 bases, with 7 bases of the junction left unmatched. The CDR3 protein is CATSEAGTGVPNTGELFF. For the CDR3, the DNA is TGTGCCACCAGTGAAGCCGGGACAGGGGTCCCGAACACCGGGGAGCTGTTTTTT.

Many counts were recorded for this clonotype. The chain uses TRBV28 and TRBJ2-3; TRBD2 aligns across 7 bases. CDR1 and CDR2 from the germline V gene are MDHEN and SYDVKM. J lost 0 bases, V lost 5 bases, and 14 bases had no gene match. The CDR3 runs 18 residues. CDR3 sequence reads: CASSPSGATLRSTDTQYF. In DNA, the CDR3 is TGTGCCAGCAGTCCCAGCGGGGCCACCTTAAGGAGCACAGATACGCAGTATTTT. The full variable domain, in which reference TRBV28 and TRBJ2-3 provide the parts outside the CDR3, is DVKVTQSSRYLVKRTGEKVFLECVQDMDHENMFWYRQDPGLGLRLIYFSYDVKMKEKGDIPEGYSVSREKKERFSLILESASTNQTSMYLCASSPSGATLRSTDTQYFGPGTRLTVL.

This rearrangement joins TRBV6-2 or TRBV6-3 to TRBJ1-1; D is perhaps TRBD1 (5 bases). Germline V gene sequence: CDR1 MNHEY, CDR2 SVGEGT. CDR3 size: 14 residues. The V end lost 2 bases, the J end lost 1 base, and 8 bases lay between the germline ends. CDR3 DNA: TGTGCCAGCAGTTACGGGGGAAAGAACACTGAAGCTTTCTTT. Its protein is CASSYGGKNTEAFF.

In this sample, this clonotype turned up many times. V gene TRBV19 combines with J gene TRBJ1-2; tentatively, D is TRBD1 (5 bases). The CDR3 has 16 residues. Trimming left V 4 bases short and J 4 bases short, with 19 bases between. The germline V gene has CDR1 LNHDA and CDR2 SQIVND (reference sequence). CDR3 DNA sequence: TGTGCCAGTAGTAGGGTCGGGGACGGTGGGTCCTATGGCTACACCTTC. Translating gives CASSRVGDGGSYGYTF.

This clonotype occurred many times. The chain uses TRBV12-3 or TRBV12-4 and TRBJ2-5; D is undetermined. The CDR3 is 12 residues long. The V end lost 3 bases, the J end lost 5 bases, and 7 bases lay between the germline ends. CDR3 in amino acids: CASSFLAETQYF. The DNA of the CDR3 is TGTGCCAGCAGTTTTCTGGCTGAGACCCAGTACTTC.

The chain has TRBV5-1 and TRBJ1-4; D ambiguous. Germline CDR1 is SGHRS and CDR2 is YFSETQ. This CDR3 spans 15 amino acids. The V end lost 3 bases, the J end lost 0 bases, and 9 bases lay between the germline ends. CDR3 sequence: CASSYSAATNEKLFF. As DNA, the CDR3 is TGCGCCAGCAGCTACTCAGCTGCAACTAATGAAAAACTGTTTTTT.

There are many counts of this clonotype. The rearrangement joins TRBV7-2 to TRBJ2-7; possibly TRBD1 for D (6 bases). V was clipped by 5 bases and J by 1 base, with 15 bases between them. The CDR3 contains 15 residues. From germline, CDR1 is SGHTA and CDR2 FQGNSA. The DNA for the CDR3 is TGTGCCAGCAGCCTAGGCCTTGGACAGTCCTACGAGCAGTACTTC. Its translation: CASSLGLGQSYEQYF.

The table lists this clonotype with many counts. V and J are TRBV28 and TRBJ2-7; 11 bases align to TRBD2. The V and J ends lost 3 bases and 2 bases, in that order; junction bases with no gene match: 6. This CDR3 spans 16 amino acids. Germline values: CDR1 MDHEN, CDR2 SYDVKM. CDR3 amino acids: CASSFFSGRATYEQYF. DNA of the CDR3: TGTGCCAGCAGTTTCTTTAGCGGGAGGGCAACCTACGAGCAGTACTTC.

This clonotype was detected ten times or more. This chain joins TRBV7-3 and TRBJ1-6; no definite D call. V dropped 1 base and J dropped 7 bases, with 5 bases sitting between them. CDR3 length: 13 amino acids. The germline V gene encodes CDR1 SGHTA and CDR2 FQGTGA. CDR3 nucleotides: TGTGCCAGCAGCTTAAACCTGAATTCACCCCTCCACTTT. It codes for CASSLNLNSPLHF.

J is TRBJ2-5 and V is TRBV29-1, with D possibly being TRBD2 (6 bases). Germline V lookup: CDR1 SQVTM, CDR2 ANQGSEA. Trimming took 6 bases from V and 0 from J, leaving 8 bases between them. CDR3 length equals 12 residues. Written as DNA, the CDR3 is TGCAGCGTGGCTAGCGACCAAGAGACCCAGTACTTC. Its translation is CSVASDQETQYF. Filled out from reference TRBV29-1 and TRBJ2-5, the complete variable domain reads SAVISQKPSRDICQRGTSLTIQCQVDSQVTMMFWYRQQPGQSLTLIATANQGSEATYESGFVIDKFPISRPNLTFSTLTVSNMSPEDSSIYLCSVASDQETQYFGPGTRLLVL.

This clonotype was picked up one time. A much more abundant neighbour one base away suggests this may be a read error. V and J are TRBV29-1 and TRBJ2-7; D ambiguous. The CDR3 sequence is 14 residues long. Trimming cost V 4 bases and J 2 bases, with 15 bases left between them. CDR1 is SQVTM, CDR2 ANQGSEA, per germline. The CDR3 nucleotides read TGCAGCGTTGCCCCCCTAAGTGAACCCTACGAGCAGTACTTC. Translating gives CSVAPLSEPYEQYF.

The sample holds a few counts of this clonotype. This chain links TRBV5-4 with TRBJ2-3; D is ambiguous. This CDR3 is built from 14 residues. V gave up 4 bases and J gave up 4 bases, with 13 bases separating them. Germline loops: CDR1 SGHNT, CDR2 YYREEE (reference sequence). The CDR3 coding sequence is TGTGCCAGCAGCAGGAAAGTGGGCGCAGATACGCAGTATTTT. This sequence encodes CASSRKVGADTQYF.

Many counts were recorded for this clonotype. V is TRBV7-3 and J is TRBJ2-1; D is unresolved. Trimming shortened V by 5 bases and J by 5 bases, and 10 bases separated the two germline ends. Germline V gene sequence: CDR1 SGHTA, CDR2 FQGTGA. There are 13 residues in the CDR3. DNA for the CDR3: TGTGCCAGCAGCCCCACTGGGGACAATGAGCAGTTCTTC. As protein: CASSPTGDNEQFF.

In its sample, this clonotype was seen a few times. The rearrangement joins TRBV7-9 to TRBJ2-7; tentative D call: TRBD2 (5 bases). Germline V CDR1 and CDR2: SEHNR, FQNEAQ (reference sequence). The V end lost 5 bases, the J end lost 5 bases, and 13 bases lay between the germline ends. The CDR3 is made up of 13 amino acids. For the CDR3, the DNA is TGTGCCAGCAGCCTTAGCGCCCCAAACGAGCAGTACTTC. Its protein product is CASSLSAPNEQYF. Full variable domain (outside the CDR3, taken from reference TRBV7-9 and TRBJ2-7): DTGVSQNPRHKITKRGQNVTFRCDPISEHNRLYWYRQTLGQGPEFLTYFQNEAQLEKSRLLSDRFSAERPKGSFSTLEIQRTEQGDSAMYLCASSLSAPNEQYFGPGTRLTVT.

This clonotype was seen at least ten times. The chain uses TRBV7-7 and TRBJ2-3; 11 bases align to TRBD2. This CDR3 is built from 16 residues. J gave up 6 bases and V 5 bases, and 10 bases lay outside the gene matches. The germline CDR1 and CDR2 sequences are SSHAT and FNYEAQ (reference sequence). CDR3 region: CASSETSGRPPDTQYF. CDR3 DNA sequence: TGTGCCAGCAGCGAAACTAGCGGGAGACCGCCGGATACGCAGTATTTT.

Ten or more counts support this clonotype. This chain uses TRBV15 with TRBJ2-3, with a possible D match to TRBD1 (6 bases). CDR1 and CDR2 (germline): LNHNV, YYDKDF (reference sequence). V was cut by 0 bases and J by 5 bases, with 15 bases left in between. The CDR3 runs 16 residues. The CDR3 sequence: CATSREAGTPLDTQYF. Written as DNA, the CDR3 is TGTGCCACCAGCAGAGAGGCCGGGACACCGTTAGATACGCAGTATTTT. Full variable domain (outside the CDR3, taken from reference TRBV15 and TRBJ2-3): DAMVIQNPRYQVTQFGKPVTLSCSQTLNHNVMYWYQQKSSQAPKLLFHYYDKDFNNEADTPDNFQSRRPNTSFCFLDIRSPGLGDTAMYLCATSREAGTPLDTQYFGPGTRLTVL.

This clonotype was detected only a few times. The V call is TRBV9, the J call TRBJ2-3, with 8 bases matching TRBD2. The CDR3 contains 17 residues. After removal of 6 bases from V and 0 bases from J, the junction contained 12 bases not matched to a gene. From germline, CDR1 is SGDLS and CDR2 YYNGEE. CDR3 loop: CASTLTGGAPSTDTQYF. The CDR3 DNA reads as TGTGCCAGCACCCTTACGGGAGGGGCCCCAAGCACAGATACGCAGTATTTT.

The sample holds a few counts of this clonotype. The chain couples TRBV10-2 to TRBJ2-5, with D hard to call. Germline lookup yields CDR1 WSHSY and CDR2 SAAADI. The CDR3 covers 12 residues. The V and J ends lost 1 base and 4 bases respectively, with 4 bases between them. The CDR3: CASSELGETQYF. CDR3 DNA sequence: TGCGCCAGCAGTGAGTTAGGAGAGACCCAGTACTTC.

V usage is TRBV9 and J usage is TRBJ2-7; possible D gene TRBD2, 5 bases. The length of the CDR3 is 14 residues. The germline V gene encodes CDR1 SGDLS and CDR2 YYNGEE. The germline V and J ends were trimmed by 6 bases and 1 base, with 14 bases remaining between them. This CDR3 is CASTVGAVSYEQYF. The CDR3 DNA is TGTGCCAGCACCGTGGGAGCGGTTTCCTACGAGCAGTACTTC.

This clonotype was counted at least ten times. The V and J genes are TRBV9 and TRBJ1-2, with D hard to call. Germline CDR1 SGDLS, CDR2 YYNGEE. V shed 4 bases and J shed 7 bases, with 8 bases lying between them. This CDR3 region has 11 residues. This CDR3 reads CASSKVGGYTF. CDR3 nucleotide sequence: TGTGCCAGCAGCAAAGTCGGTGGCTACACCTTC.

This clonotype occurred many times. The chain uses TRBV28 and TRBJ2-3; no reliable D call. Trimming pared 4 bases from V and 0 bases from J, leaving 11 bases between. This CDR3 is built from 15 residues. Germline CDR1 MDHEN, CDR2 SYDVKM. As DNA, the CDR3 is TGTGCCAGCAGTTCCGACAACCCTAGCACAGATACGCAGTATTTT. It specifies CASSSDNPSTDTQYF.

This clonotype was observed many times. This chain joins TRBV24-1 and TRBJ2-1; unclear D gene. Germline V lookup: CDR1 KGHDR, CDR2 SFDVKD. V was trimmed by 5 bases and J by 7 bases, leaving 11 bases between them. This CDR3 spans 13 amino acids. DNA of the CDR3: TGTGCCACCAGTGTTCCGGGTTTGAATGAGCAGTTCTTC. Amino acids: CATSVPGLNEQFF.

This clonotype was detected only a few times. This chain links TRBV4-2 with TRBJ2-7; D unresolved. Trimming pared 0 bases from V and 6 bases from J, leaving 9 bases between. CDR3 length: 13 amino acids. CDR1 and CDR2 from the germline V gene are LGHNA and YNFKEQ. CDR3 loop: CASSQDLAREQYF. CDR3 nucleotides: TGTGCCAGCAGCCAAGATTTGGCTCGCGAGCAGTACTTC.

Only a few counts were recorded for this clonotype. The V gene is TRBV7-2, the J gene TRBJ1-1; D unresolved. CDR3 size: 15 residues. V gave up 1 base and J gave up 0 bases, with 9 bases separating them. Per the germline V gene, CDR1 is SGHTA and CDR2 is FQGNSA. CDR3 sequence (DNA): TGTGCCAGCAGCTTAGAGGGCGGTTTGAACACTGAAGCTTTCTTT. Its protein product is CASSLEGGLNTEAFF.